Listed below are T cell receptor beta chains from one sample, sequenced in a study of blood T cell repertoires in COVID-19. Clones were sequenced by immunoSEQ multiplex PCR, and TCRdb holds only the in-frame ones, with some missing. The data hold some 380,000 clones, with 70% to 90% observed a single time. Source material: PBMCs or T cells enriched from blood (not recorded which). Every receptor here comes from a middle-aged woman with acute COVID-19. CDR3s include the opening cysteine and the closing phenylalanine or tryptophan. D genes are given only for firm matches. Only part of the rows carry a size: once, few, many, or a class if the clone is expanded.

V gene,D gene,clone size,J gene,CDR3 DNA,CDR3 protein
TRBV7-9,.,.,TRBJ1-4,TGTGCCAGCAGCTCCGCCGGACAGCCCAAAAAACTGTTTTTT,CASSSAGQPKKLFF
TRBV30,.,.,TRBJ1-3,TGTGCCTGGAGCCCGAAGCTCCCTGGAAACACCATATATTTT,CAWSPKLPGNTIYF
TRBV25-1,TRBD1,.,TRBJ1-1,TGTGCCAGCAGTGAATCCCTGCGACAGGGACTGAACACTGAAGCTTTCTTT,CASSESLRQGLNTEAFF
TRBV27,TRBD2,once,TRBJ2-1,TGTGCCAGCAGACCCCCGGGGGGGCACAATGAGCAGTTCTTC,CASRPPGGHNEQFF
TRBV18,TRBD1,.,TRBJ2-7,TGTGCCAGCTCCCCCACAACAGGACAGGCCTCCTACGAGCAGTACTTC,CASSPTTGQASYEQYF
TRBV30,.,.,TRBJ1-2,TGTGCCTGGAGTGTCCAGAGGCATGGCTACACCTTC,CAWSVQRHGYTF
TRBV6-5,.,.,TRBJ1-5,TGTGCCAGCAGTTATCTCAATCAGCCCCAGCATTTT,CASSYLNQPQHF
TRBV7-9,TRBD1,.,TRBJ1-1,TGTGCCAGCAGCTTAACCGGGACACAGGGGGAAGCTTTCTTT,CASSLTGTQGEAFF
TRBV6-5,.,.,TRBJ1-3,TGTGCCAGCAGTTATGAGGGAAACACCATATATTTT,CASSYEGNTIYF
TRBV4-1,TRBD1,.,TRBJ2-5,TGCGCCAGCAGCCAGACGGACAGGCCTTTGGACCAGTACTTC,CASSQTDRPLDQYF
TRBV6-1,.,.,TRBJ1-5,TGTGCCAGCAGTGAAGGCTCAGGGGCGGTCAATCAGCCCCAGCATTTT,CASSEGSGAVNQPQHF
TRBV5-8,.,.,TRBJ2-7,TGTGCCAGCAGTTACACAGGTAACGAGCAGTACTTC,CASSYTGNEQYF
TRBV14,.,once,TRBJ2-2,TGTGCCAGCAGCCAACTAACAGGGAGTTCCGGGGAGCTGTTTTTT,CASSQLTGSSGELFF
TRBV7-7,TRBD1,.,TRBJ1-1,TGTGCCAGCAGCTTCTTTCCCCACATCAACCAATCGGGACAGAAGAACACTGAAGCTTTCTTT,CASSFFPHINQSGQKNTEAFF
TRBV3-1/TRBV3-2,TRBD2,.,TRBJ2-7,TGTGCCAGCAGTAGTCTAGCGGTGGATTACGAGCAGTACTTC,CASSSLAVDYEQYF
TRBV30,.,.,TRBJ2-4,TGTGCCTGGAGCATCGGGACAAATGGTCCCAAAAACATTCAGTACTTC,CAWSIGTNGPKNIQYF
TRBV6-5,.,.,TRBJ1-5,TGTGCCAGCAGTCCATACGATGGGAGGCCCCAGCATTTT,CASSPYDGRPQHF
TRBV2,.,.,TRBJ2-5,TGTGCCAGCAGTGAAGCCCGGGGGATAGAGACCCAGTACTTC,CASSEARGIETQYF
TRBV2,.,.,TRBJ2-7,TGTGCCAGCAGTGTAACAGGGATGGTGTACGAGCAGTACTTC,CASSVTGMVYEQYF
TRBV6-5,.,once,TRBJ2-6,TGTGCCAGCAGTTATCGGTGGTCCTCTGGGGCCAACGTCCTGACTTTC,CASSYRWSSGANVLTF
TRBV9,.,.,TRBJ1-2,TGTGCCAGCAGCGGCCTCGGGGGTAACTATGGCTACACCTTC,CASSGLGGNYGYTF
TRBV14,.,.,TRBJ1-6,TGTGCCAGCAGCCAAGGGGGACATTTCTATAATTCACCCCTCCACTTT,CASSQGGHFYNSPLHF
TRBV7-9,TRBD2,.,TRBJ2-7,TGTGCCAGCAGCGAACTCTCGGGGGGGTACGAGCAGTACTTC,CASSELSGGYEQYF
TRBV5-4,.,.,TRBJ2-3,TGTGCCAGCAGCACTGGGGCTACAGATACGCAGTATTTT,CASSTGATDTQYF
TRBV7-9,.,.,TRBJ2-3,TGTGCCAGCAGCCTACAAAGGACAGGGAGGGAGGATACGCAGTATTTT,CASSLQRTGREDTQYF
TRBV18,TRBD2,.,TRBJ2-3,TGTGCCAGCTCACCACGTCGGGGGGTTCGGGGAGATACGCAGTATTTT,CASSPRRGVRGDTQYF
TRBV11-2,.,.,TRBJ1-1,TGTGCCAGCAGCCTCTCACAGGGGAACACTGAAGCTTTCTTT,CASSLSQGNTEAFF
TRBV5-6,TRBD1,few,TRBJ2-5,TGTGCCAGCAGCATTGGGACAGGGGTTATAGAGACCCAGTACTTC,CASSIGTGVIETQYF
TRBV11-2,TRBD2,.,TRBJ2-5,TGTGCCAGCAGCCTGCAAAGGGACTACTTAACCCAAGAGACCCAGTACTTC,CASSLQRDYLTQETQYF
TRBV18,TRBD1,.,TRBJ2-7,TGTGCCAGCGGACTGGGACAGAAATACGAGCAGTACTTC,CASGLGQKYEQYF
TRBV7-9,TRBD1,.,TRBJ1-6,TGTGCCAGCAGCTTTGGGGACAGAAATAATTCACCCCTCCACTTT,CASSFGDRNNSPLHF
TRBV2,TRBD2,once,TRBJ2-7,TGTGCCAGCGGGGGACTCAGACTAGCGGGGTCCTACGAGCAGTACTTC,CASGGLRLAGSYEQYF
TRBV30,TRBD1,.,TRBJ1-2,TGTGCCTTCCTCGTAACAGGGGGCGGGGGCTACACCTTC,CAFLVTGGGGYTF
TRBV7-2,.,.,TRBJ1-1,TGTGCCAGCAGCTTAGAACGGAGCACTGAAGCTTTCTTT,CASSLERSTEAFF
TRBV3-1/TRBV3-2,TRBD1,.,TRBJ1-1,TGTGCCAGCAGCCGGACCGACAGGGGGCGGGAAGCTTTCTTT,CASSRTDRGREAFF
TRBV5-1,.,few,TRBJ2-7,TGCGCCAGCAGCTTATCAAGGGGGACCTACGAGCAGTACTTC,CASSLSRGTYEQYF
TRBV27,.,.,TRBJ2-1,TGTGCCAGCAGTTTAGCAGGTCGGGGTGAGCAGTTCTTC,CASSLAGRGEQFF
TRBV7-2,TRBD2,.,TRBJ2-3,TGTGCCAGCAGCATACTAGCGGGGGGGCTTACAGATACGCAGTATTTT,CASSILAGGLTDTQYF
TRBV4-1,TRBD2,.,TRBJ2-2,TGCGCCAGCAGCCAAGAACCACCGCGGACTAGCGGGGGGGCAGGCGGGGAGCTGTTTTTT,CASSQEPPRTSGGAGGELFF
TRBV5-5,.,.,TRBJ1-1,TGTGCCAGCAGCCCGCCGGGAGGGGGAAACACTGAAGCTTTCTTT,CASSPPGGGNTEAFF
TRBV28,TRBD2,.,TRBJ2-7,TGTGCCAGCAGTTTGAGACTAGCGGCCACCTACGAGCAGTACTTC,CASSLRLAATYEQYF
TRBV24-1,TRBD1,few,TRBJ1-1,TGTGCCACCAGTGAGACCGGGACAGGGAGCACTGAAGCTTTCTTT,CATSETGTGSTEAFF
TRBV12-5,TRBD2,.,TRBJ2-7,TGTGCTAGTGGTTTGTTAGCGGGGGGCCCCTACGAGCAGTACTTC,CASGLLAGGPYEQYF
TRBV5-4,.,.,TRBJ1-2,TGTGCCAGCAGCTTGGACGCCCTCGGAGGGTATGGCTACACCTTC,CASSLDALGGYGYTF
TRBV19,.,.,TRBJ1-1,TGTGCCAGTAGTATAGGGCAGGGGTATACTGAAGCTTTCTTT,CASSIGQGYTEAFF
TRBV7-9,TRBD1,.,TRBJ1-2,TGTGCCAGCAGCTGGGACAGGGGGTCGGCTGGCTACACCTTC,CASSWDRGSAGYTF
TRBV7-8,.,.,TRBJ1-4,TGTGCCAGCAGTCAGGGTCCCACTAATGAAAAACTGTTTTTT,CASSQGPTNEKLFF
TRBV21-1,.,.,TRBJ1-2,TGTGCCAGCAGCAAAGCAGGGGGGGATGGCTACACCTTC,CASSKAGGDGYTF
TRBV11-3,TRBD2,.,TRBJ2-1,TGTGCCAGCAGCTTAGGTGGGGGGGGCTCCTACAATGAGCAGTTCTTC,CASSLGGGGSYNEQFF
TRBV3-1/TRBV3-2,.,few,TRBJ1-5,TGTGCCAGCAGCCGAAGGCCTACCGGGGGAGGAGGTCAGCCCCAGCATTTT,CASSRRPTGGGGQPQHF